This record looks at one T cell receptor beta chain sequence and its context. Its specificity is not known. This sample stems from a study of cytomegalovirus exposure and HLA in healthy donors. Overall study: Some 180 million T cells yielded 117 million unique TCR beta sequences in earlier analysis. Study-level results: Common viral pathogens were later found to be apparently linked to several of the most significant clusters. Exclusion as indistinguishable affected some V segments, including TRBV6-2 and TRBV6-3. Across all donors, roughly uniform sequencing depth was an assumption of the presence/absence analyses.

Primers included in the PCR were 60 Vbeta and 13 Jbeta primers. The data were produced by immunoSEQ multiplex PCR, yet TCRdb's version contains in-frame clones alone and is incomplete. Of some 200,000 clones detected, 65% to 80% appear once; the ten largest clones hold roughly 0.22%. Trimming took 4 bases from V and 6 from J, leaving 16 bases between them. Per the germline V gene, CDR1 is SGHRS and CDR2 is YFSETQ. The CDR3 covers 14 residues. The J gene is TRBJ1-2, the V gene TRBV5-1, with D possibly being TRBD1 (5 bases). This TCR was sampled from a girl aged 2 to 10 in good health and CMV-seronegative. The sample was PBMCs. The CDR3 DNA reads TGCGCCAGCAGCCCCACGGCCAGGGTCGATGGCTACACCTTC. Translating gives CASSPTARVDGYTF.